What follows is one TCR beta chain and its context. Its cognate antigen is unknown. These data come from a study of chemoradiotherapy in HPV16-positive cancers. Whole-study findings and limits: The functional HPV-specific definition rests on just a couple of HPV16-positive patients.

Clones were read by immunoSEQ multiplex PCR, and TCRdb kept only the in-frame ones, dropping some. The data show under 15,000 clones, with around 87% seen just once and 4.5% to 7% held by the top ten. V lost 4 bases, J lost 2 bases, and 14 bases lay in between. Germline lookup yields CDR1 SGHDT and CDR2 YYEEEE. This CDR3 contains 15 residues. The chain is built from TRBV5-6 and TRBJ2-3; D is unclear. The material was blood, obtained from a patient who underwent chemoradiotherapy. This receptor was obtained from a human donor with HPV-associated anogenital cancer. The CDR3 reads CASSQDLVATDTQYF. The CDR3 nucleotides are TGTGCCAGCAGCCAAGACCTGGTGGCCACAGATACGCAGTATTTT.